In this sample, the clone carrying this T cell receptor (beta chain) turned up a few times. V was cut by 6 bases and J by 4 bases, with 15 bases left in between. Germline CDR1 MDHEN, CDR2 SYDVKM. The CDR3 runs 14 residues. These data come from a study of shared clonotypes between healthy human individuals. The assay was immunoSEQ multiplex PCR, and TCRdb's table has in-frame clones only and misses some. Altogether millions of clones are present, 93% being singletons, with the ten largest covering under 0.45%. The rearrangement uses TRBV28 and TRBJ1-2, with a possible D match to TRBD1 (5 bases). The sequenced sample consisted of naive CD4+ T cells from PBMCs. Subset noted: CD45RA+ positively selected. The clonotype was recovered from a man between 18 and 29 years old in good health. Some clones in this sample may be carry-over from other donors' samples. CDR3 DNA sequence: TGTGCCAGCAGGGCTCAGGGACTGGGCTATGGCTACACCTTC. Amino acids: CASRAQGLGYGYTF.